These 20 T cell receptor beta chains share one sample of origin, sequenced in a study of identical twins. TCRdb re-derived calls from the 5' RACE reads in MiXCR, one entry per CDR3 protein. The sample includes some 500,000 distinct CDR3 sequences, roughly an eighth of them seen just once. Separately, the same data were catalogued under a study of yellow fever vaccine responses in identical twins.

The specimen sequenced was CD4+ T cells sorted from blood. The receptors come from a woman aged 18-30 years in good health.

This chain connects TRBV4-3 to TRBJ2-3, with 8 bases that match TRBD2. The CDR3 is 17 amino acids. V was clipped by 2 bases and J by 0 bases; unmatched bases: 7. Germline V gene data show CDR1 as LGHNA and CDR2 as YSLEER. The CDR3: CASSQTRTSPSTDTQYF. The CDR3, as DNA: TGCGCCAGCAGCCAAACTCGGACTAGCCCAAGCACAGATACGCAGTATTTT.

V is TRBV20-1 and J is TRBJ2-7, with 9 bases matching TRBD1. V was pared by 1 base and J by 0 bases, with 16 bases of the junction left unmatched. The CDR3 is 19 amino acids. Germline values: CDR1 DFQATT, CDR2 SNEGSKA (reference sequence). DNA of the CDR3: TGCAGTGCTAGAGTATCCCGGGGACAGGGAGTATTAAGCTCCTACGAGCAGTACTTC. Residues: CSARVSRGQGVLSSYEQYF.

CDR3 loop: CASSLPGTGGAKSHEQYF. In DNA form, the CDR3 reads TGTGCCAGCAGCTTGCCCGGGACAGGGGGCGCGAAGTCCCACGAGCAGTACTTC. The rearrangement links TRBV5-4 to TRBJ2-7; 12 bases fit TRBD1. This CDR3 is built from 18 residues. V was clipped by 1 base and J by 5 bases; unmatched bases: 13. The germline V gene encodes CDR1 SGHNT and CDR2 YYREEE (reference sequence). Based on the CDR3 plus reference TRBV5-4 and TRBJ2-7, the full variable domain is ETGVTQSPTHLIKTRGQQVTLRCSSQSGHNTVSWYQQALGQGPQFIFQYYREEENGRGNFPPRFSGLQFPNYSSELNVNALELDDSALYLCASSLPGTGGAKSHEQYFGPGTRLTVT.

This clonotype was counted only a few times. CDR3 loop: CASSLITGYAFF. CDR3 bases: TGCGCCAGCAGCTTGATTACGGGGTATGCTTTCTTT. The chain combines TRBV5-1 with TRBJ1-1; D uncertain. This CDR3 region has 12 residues. Deletions cut 1 base from V and 11 bases from J, with 12 bases between. Germline values: CDR1 SGHRS, CDR2 YFSETQ.

This clonotype was observed a few times. The rearrangement joins TRBV7-9 to TRBJ2-3; D not resolved. Between the trimmed V and J ends, which lost 5 bases and 2 bases, there was a span of 14 bases. Germline values: CDR1 SEHNR, CDR2 FQNEAQ (reference sequence). The CDR3 length is 15 residues. The CDR3 DNA follows: TGTGCCAGCAGCGTGACGGCCTCCAACACAGATACGCAGTATTTT. Amino acid sequence: CASSVTASNTDTQYF.

This clonotype was recorded a few times. The J gene is TRBJ2-3, the V gene TRBV20-1; TRBD2 matches at 10 bases. V lost 3 bases, J lost 2 bases, and 5 bases stayed unmatched. The CDR3 runs 15 residues. In germline, CDR1 is DFQATT, CDR2 SNEGSKA (reference sequence). Here the CDR3 reads CSARRTSGNTDTQYF. CDR3 coding DNA: TGCAGTGCTAGGAGGACTAGCGGAAACACAGATACGCAGTATTTT.

This clonotype was detected ten times or more. This chain links TRBV28 with TRBJ2-3; D tentatively reads TRBD1 or TRBD2 (5 bases each). There are 15 residues in the CDR3. Germline V gene lookup returns CDR1 MDHEN and CDR2 SYDVKM. Trimming took off 4 bases at V and 1 base at J, with 12 bases between the two ends. CDR3: CASSSPGAGTDTQYF. In DNA form, the CDR3 reads TGTGCCAGCAGTTCCCCCGGGGCCGGCACAGATACGCAGTATTTT.

There are a few counts of this clonotype. The J gene is TRBJ1-5, the V gene TRBV20-1; 9 positions match TRBD1. The V and J ends lost 5 bases and 3 bases, in that order; junction bases with no gene match: 8. Germline lookup yields CDR1 DFQATT and CDR2 SNEGSKA (reference sequence). The CDR3 sequence is 15 residues long. The CDR3 protein is CSAPDGQGYNQPQHF. Written as DNA, the CDR3 is TGCAGTGCTCCGGACGGACAGGGGTACAATCAGCCCCAGCATTTT.

The chain recombines TRBV7-3 with TRBJ2-1, with D perhaps TRBD1 (6 bases). The CDR3 covers 18 residues. Between the trimmed V and J ends, which lost 11 bases and 0 bases, there was a span of 26 bases. CDR1 is SGHTA, CDR2 FQGTGA, per germline. The CDR3 region is CAFCLTGNTIGSYNEQFF. CDR3 in DNA: TGTGCCTTCTGTTTAACAGGGAACACTATCGGCTCCTACAATGAGCAGTTCTTC.

This clonotype was counted only a few times. The chain links TRBV20-1 to TRBJ2-1, with 15 bases identical to TRBD2. With V trimmed by 6 bases and J by 6 bases, 6 bases remained unmatched. Germline assignment: CDR1 DFQATT and CDR2 SNEGSKA (reference sequence). The CDR3 is 15 residues long. The chain's CDR3 is CSAPGLAGGPNEQFF. The CDR3 nucleotides read TGCAGTGCACCGGGACTAGCGGGAGGTCCCAATGAGCAGTTCTTC.

This clonotype turned up a few times. V usage is TRBV6-5 and J usage is TRBJ2-3; TRBD2 agrees at 12 bases. The germline V gene has CDR1 MNHEY and CDR2 SVGAGI. V was pared by 2 bases and J by 1 base, with 1 base of the junction left unmatched. CDR3 size: 16 residues. CDR3 DNA sequence: TGTGCCAGCAGTTACCGACTAGCGGGGGGCACAGATACGCAGTATTTT. Translating it yields CASSYRLAGGTDTQYF.

Only a few counts were recorded for this clonotype. The V call is TRBV7-3, the J call TRBJ2-3; D is uncertain. The CDR3 is 15 amino acids. Germline loops: CDR1 SGHTA, CDR2 FQGTGA. The V end lost 0 bases, the J end lost 5 bases, and 12 bases lay between the germline ends. CDR3 nucleotide sequence: TGTGCCAGCAGCTTAACGACCGGAGCTTTAGATACGCAGTATTTT. Translated, it gives CASSLTTGALDTQYF.

The chain couples TRBV27 to TRBJ2-2; 7 positions agree with TRBD2. With 7 bases clipped from V and 2 bases from J, the junction kept 22 bases outside the gene matches. This CDR3 is 20 amino acids long. The germline V gene encodes CDR1 MNHEY and CDR2 SMNVEV (reference sequence). DNA for the CDR3: TGTGCCAGCACCACCCGGGACGTCGGTGGCCTAGCGGTAAACACCGGGGAGCTGTTTTTT. Translation gives CASTTRDVGGLAVNTGELFF.

The genes are TRBV20-1 and TRBJ2-7; 9 bases line up with TRBD1. The CDR3 runs to 13 residues. The germline V gene encodes CDR1 DFQATT and CDR2 SNEGSKA (reference sequence). The J segment lost 2 bases and the V segment lost 6 bases, leaving 5 bases of the junction unmatched. The CDR3 spells CSARDREAYEQYF. The DNA for the CDR3 is TGCAGTGCCCGGGACAGGGAAGCCTACGAGCAGTACTTC.

This clonotype was counted a few times. The chain combines TRBV29-1 with TRBJ2-3, with 12 bases matching TRBD1. Germline values: CDR1 SQVTM, CDR2 ANQGSEA. J gave up 4 bases and V 0 bases, and 5 bases lay outside the gene matches. The CDR3 runs to 16 residues. The CDR3 coding sequence is TGCAGCGTTGAAGACTGGGGACAGGGGGCCGCAGATACGCAGTATTTT. Translated, it gives CSVEDWGQGAADTQYF.

The table lists this clonotype with many counts. V usage is TRBV6-2 or TRBV6-3 and J usage is TRBJ2-3, with 8 positions matching TRBD1. The CDR3 is made up of 16 amino acids. V gave up 5 bases and J gave up 2 bases; unmatched junction bases: 9. Germline V lookup: CDR1 MNHEY, CDR2 SVGEGT. The CDR3 sequence: CASSGQGRIPTDTQYF. The CDR3 region has the DNA TGTGCCAGCAGTGGACAGGGTAGAATACCCACAGATACGCAGTATTTT.

This clonotype was counted between two and nine times. This sequence joins TRBV28 and TRBJ2-5, with TRBD2 identical over 15 bases. Germline V gene data show CDR1 as MDHEN and CDR2 as SYDVKM. CDR3 length equals 17 residues. The V and J ends lost 4 bases and 5 bases, in that order; junction bases with no gene match: 8. Written as DNA, the CDR3 is TGTGCCAGCAGTTCCCTGGGACTAGCGGGAGGTCTGGAGACCCAGTACTTC. This encodes CASSSLGLAGGLETQYF.

This clonotype occurred a few times. The chain employs TRBV5-1 and TRBJ1-1, with a possible D match to TRBD1 (5 bases). V dropped 2 bases and J dropped 4 bases, with 9 bases sitting between them. The germline V gene has CDR1 SGHRS and CDR2 YFSETQ. The CDR3 sequence is 13 residues long. CDR3 in amino acids: CASSFGAGTEAFF. In DNA, the CDR3 is TGCGCCAGCAGCTTCGGGGCGGGCACTGAAGCTTTCTTT.

The chain joins TRBV7-2 to TRBJ2-5; TRBD1 matches at 7 bases. The CDR3 consists of 14 residues. V lost 5 bases and J lost 5; bases outside the gene matches: 8. Germline-derived CDR1 and CDR2 are SGHTA and FQGNSA. The CDR3: CASSTPTGRETQYF. The CDR3 DNA is TGTGCCAGCAGCACCCCGACAGGGCGGGAGACCCAGTACTTC.

The table lists this clonotype with a few counts. The chain uses TRBV10-3 and TRBJ1-2, with D possibly being TRBD1 (5 bases). There are 14 residues in the CDR3. Germline V gene data show CDR1 as ENHRY and CDR2 as SYGVKD. Trimming took off 0 bases at V and 6 bases at J, with 11 bases between the two ends. This chain's CDR3 is CAISESRQGDGYTF. The CDR3 nucleotides read TGTGCCATCAGTGAGTCCCGGCAGGGAGATGGCTACACCTTC.